The clone carrying this TCR beta chain was seen at least ten times. Its antigen is as yet unknown. From the 5' RACE reads, TCRdb called clonotypes with MiXCR, one entry per CDR3 protein. The sample has around 30,000 distinct CDR3 sequences; around 10% are singletons. CDR3 length: 15 residues. V lost 0 bases, J lost 2 bases, and 8 bases lay in between. CDR1 and CDR2 (germline): SGDLS, YYNGEE. The data were taken from a study of T-cell memory formation after mild COVID-19. Study findings and constraints: Proof of SARS-CoV-2 specificity was absent for the second-wave clones that crested on day 37.

Sequencing input: PBMCs or a T cell subset sorted from them (not recorded which). The chain couples TRBV9 to TRBJ2-2; D is ambiguous. The clonotype originates from an adult woman who had mild COVID-19 (a few samples of this study predate the infection). Cell type and time point are not known. Here the CDR3 reads CASSVGNVNTGELFF. CDR3 bases: TGTGCCAGCAGCGTAGGTAACGTCAACACCGGGGAGCTGTTTTTT.